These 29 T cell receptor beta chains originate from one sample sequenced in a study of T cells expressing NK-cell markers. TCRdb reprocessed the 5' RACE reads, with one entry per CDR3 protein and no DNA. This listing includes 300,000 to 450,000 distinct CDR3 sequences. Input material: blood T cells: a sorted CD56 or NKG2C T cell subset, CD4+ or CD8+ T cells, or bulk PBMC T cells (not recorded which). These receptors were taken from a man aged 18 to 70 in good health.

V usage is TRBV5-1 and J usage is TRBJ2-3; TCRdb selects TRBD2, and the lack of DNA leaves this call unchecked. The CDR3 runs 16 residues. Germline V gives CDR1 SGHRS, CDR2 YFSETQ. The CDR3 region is CASSLRARRDTDTQYF.

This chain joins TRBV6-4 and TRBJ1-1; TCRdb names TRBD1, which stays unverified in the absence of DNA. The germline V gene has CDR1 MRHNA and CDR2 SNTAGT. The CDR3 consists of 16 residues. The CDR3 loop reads CASSDSTGVKNTEAFF.

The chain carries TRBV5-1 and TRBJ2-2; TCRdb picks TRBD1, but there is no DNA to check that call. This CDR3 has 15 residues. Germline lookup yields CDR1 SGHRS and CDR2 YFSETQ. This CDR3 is CASSPGTPVIGELFF.

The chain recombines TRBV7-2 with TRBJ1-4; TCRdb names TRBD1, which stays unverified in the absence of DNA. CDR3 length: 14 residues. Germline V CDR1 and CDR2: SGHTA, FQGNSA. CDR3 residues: CASSLDRRNEKLFF.

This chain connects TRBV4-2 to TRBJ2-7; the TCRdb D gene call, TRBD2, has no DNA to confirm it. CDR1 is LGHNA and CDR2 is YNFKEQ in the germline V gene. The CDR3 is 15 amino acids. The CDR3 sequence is CASSQSSGGAYEQYF.

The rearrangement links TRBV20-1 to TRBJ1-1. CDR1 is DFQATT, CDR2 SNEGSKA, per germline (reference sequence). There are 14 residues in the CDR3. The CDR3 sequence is CSARVRRKNTEAFF.

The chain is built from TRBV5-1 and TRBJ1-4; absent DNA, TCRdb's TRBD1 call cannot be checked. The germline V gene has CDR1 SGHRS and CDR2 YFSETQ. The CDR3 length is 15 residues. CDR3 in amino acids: CASSSIGARGEKLFF.

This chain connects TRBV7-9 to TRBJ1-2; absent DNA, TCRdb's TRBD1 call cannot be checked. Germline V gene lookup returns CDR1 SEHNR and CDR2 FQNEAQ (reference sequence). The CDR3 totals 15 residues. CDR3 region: CASSPPLGQGRAYTF.

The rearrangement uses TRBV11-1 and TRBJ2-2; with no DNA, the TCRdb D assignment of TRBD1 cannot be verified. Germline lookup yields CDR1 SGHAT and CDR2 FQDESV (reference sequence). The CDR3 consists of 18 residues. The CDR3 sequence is CASSPSRASLSNTGELFF. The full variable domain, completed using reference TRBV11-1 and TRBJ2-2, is EAEVAQSPRYKITEKSQAVAFWCDPISGHATLYWYRQILGQGPELLVQFQDESVVDDSQLPKDRFSAERLKGVDSTLKIQPAELGDSAMYLCASSPSRASLSNTGELFFGEGSRLTVL.

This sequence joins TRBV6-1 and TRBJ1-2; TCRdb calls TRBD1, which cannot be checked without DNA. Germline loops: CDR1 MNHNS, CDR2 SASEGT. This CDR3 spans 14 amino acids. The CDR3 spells CASSDRGPEGGYTF.

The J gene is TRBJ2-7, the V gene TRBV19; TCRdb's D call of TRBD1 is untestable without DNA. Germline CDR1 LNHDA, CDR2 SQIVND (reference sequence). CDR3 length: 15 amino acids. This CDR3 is CASRQTGLETYEQYF.

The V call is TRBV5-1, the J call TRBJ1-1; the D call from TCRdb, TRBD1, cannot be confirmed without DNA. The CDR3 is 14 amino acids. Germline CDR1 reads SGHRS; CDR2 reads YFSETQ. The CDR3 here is CASSQGQGGTEAFF.

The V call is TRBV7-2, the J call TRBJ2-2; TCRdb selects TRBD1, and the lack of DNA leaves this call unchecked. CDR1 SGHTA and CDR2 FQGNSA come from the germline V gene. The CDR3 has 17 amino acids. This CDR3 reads CASSSRPWTGDTGELFF.

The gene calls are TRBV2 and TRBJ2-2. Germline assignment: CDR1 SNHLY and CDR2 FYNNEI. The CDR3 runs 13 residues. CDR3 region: CASSKENTGELFF.

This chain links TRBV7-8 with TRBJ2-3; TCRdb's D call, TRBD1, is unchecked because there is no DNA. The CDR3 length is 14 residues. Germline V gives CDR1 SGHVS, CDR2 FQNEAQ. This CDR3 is CASSSGQGGTTQYF.

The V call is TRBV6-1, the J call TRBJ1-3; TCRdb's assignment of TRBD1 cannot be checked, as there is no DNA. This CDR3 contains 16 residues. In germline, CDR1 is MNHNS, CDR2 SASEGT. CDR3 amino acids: CASGRTVYDIANTIYF.

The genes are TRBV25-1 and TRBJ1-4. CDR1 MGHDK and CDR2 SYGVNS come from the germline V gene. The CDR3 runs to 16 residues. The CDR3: CASSGPRLALNEKLFF.

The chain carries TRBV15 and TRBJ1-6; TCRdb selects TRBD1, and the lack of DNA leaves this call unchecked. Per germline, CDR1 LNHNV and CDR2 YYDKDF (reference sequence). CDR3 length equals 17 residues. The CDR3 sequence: CATSRIIRDRGNSPLHF. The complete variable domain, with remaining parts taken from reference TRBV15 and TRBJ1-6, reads DAMVIQNPRYQVTQFGKPVTLSCSQTLNHNVMYWYQQKSSQAPKLLFHYYDKDFNNEADTPDNFQSRRPNTSFCFLDIRSPGLGDTAMYLCATSRIIRDRGNSPLHFGNGTRLTVT.

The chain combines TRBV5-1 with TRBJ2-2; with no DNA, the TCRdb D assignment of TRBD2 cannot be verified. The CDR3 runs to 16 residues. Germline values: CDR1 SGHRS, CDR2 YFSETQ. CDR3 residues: CASSAGTSGYTGELFF.

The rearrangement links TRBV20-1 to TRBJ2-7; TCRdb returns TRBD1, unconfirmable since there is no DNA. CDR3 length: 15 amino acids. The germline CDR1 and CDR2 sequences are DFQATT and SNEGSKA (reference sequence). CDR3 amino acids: CSAGRTFWGVDEQYF.

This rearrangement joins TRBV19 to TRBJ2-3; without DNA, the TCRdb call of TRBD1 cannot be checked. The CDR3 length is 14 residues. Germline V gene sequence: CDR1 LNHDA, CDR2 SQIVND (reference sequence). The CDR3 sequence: CASSAPPPTDTQYF.

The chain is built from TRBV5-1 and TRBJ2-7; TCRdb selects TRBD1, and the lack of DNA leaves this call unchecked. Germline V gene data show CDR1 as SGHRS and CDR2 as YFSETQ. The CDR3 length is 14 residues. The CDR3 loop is CASSLPGQNYEQYF.

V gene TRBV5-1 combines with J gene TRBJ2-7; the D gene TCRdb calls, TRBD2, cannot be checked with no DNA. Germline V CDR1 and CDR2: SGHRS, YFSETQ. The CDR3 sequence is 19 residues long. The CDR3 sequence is CASSRSTYLSGRSSYEQYF.

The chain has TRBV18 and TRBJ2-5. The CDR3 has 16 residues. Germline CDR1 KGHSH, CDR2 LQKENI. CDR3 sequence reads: CASSPKVRLLQETQYF.

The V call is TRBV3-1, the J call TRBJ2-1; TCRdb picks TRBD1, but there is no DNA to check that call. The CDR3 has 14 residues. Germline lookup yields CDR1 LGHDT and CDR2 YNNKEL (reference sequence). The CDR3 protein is CASSPGTGEWGQFF.

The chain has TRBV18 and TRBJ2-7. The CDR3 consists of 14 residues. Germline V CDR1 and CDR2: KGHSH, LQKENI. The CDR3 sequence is CASSPSRTSYEQYF.

CDR3 loop: CASSPPQGSSTDTQYF. J is TRBJ2-3 and V is TRBV18. The germline CDR1 and CDR2 sequences are KGHSH and LQKENI. The CDR3 totals 16 residues.

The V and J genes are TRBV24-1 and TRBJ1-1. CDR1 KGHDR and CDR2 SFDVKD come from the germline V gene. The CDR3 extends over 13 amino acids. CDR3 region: CATTVAKNTEAFF.

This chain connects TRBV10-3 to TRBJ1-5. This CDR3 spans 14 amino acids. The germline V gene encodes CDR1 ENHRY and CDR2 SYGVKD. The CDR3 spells CAISVGGANQPQHF.